The rows below give T cell receptor beta chains drawn from one sample of a study of lymphopenia after photon versus proton radiotherapy. Only in-frame clones appear in the TCRdb table, and some are missing; sequencing was by immunoSEQ multiplex PCR. The sample lists 50,000 to 60,000 clones, roughly nine tenths occurring once. Material: peripheral blood, obtained from a patient treated with photon-based radiotherapy. The receptors were gathered from a woman aged 40 to 49 with cholangiocarcinoma. CDR3s include the opening cysteine and the closing phenylalanine or tryptophan. D genes are given only for firm matches. Size values are once, few and many counts, or a class for expanded clones, and some rows have none.

>TRBD2|TRBJ2-7|TRBV27|NA|15
TGTGCCACTCGTCTAGCGGGGCAGGGCTCCTACGAGCAGTACTTC
CATRLAGQGSYEQYF
>NA|TRBJ2-3|TRBV7-9|NA|14
TGTGCCAGCAGCTTAAGTGGGGACCTCCGAGGGCAGTATTTT
CASSLSGDLRGQYF
>NA|TRBJ1-2|TRBV4-1|NA|17
TGCGCCAGCAGCCAAGAGGGGGAGTTTCTGGGGAGTTATGGCTACACCTTC
CASSQEGEFLGSYGYTF
>TRBD2|TRBJ2-1|TRBV4-3|NA|17
TGCGCCAGCAGCCGGAACCCGAGCGGGAGCTTTGAAAATGAGCAGTTCTTC
CASSRNPSGSFENEQFF
>TRBD1|TRBJ1-1|TRBV5-4|NA|15
TGTGCCAGCAGCACTGGACAGGGGCGCATTACTGAAGCTTTCTTT
CASSTGQGRITEAFF
>TRBD2|TRBJ2-7|TRBV5-6|NA|13
TGTGCCAGCAGATTCGGACTAGCGGAAGAGCAGTACTTC
CASRFGLAEEQYF
>NA|TRBJ1-3|TRBV4-3|NA|15
TGCGCCAGCACCACATTTCGACAATCCGGAAACACCATATATTTT
CASTTFRQSGNTIYF
>NA|TRBJ1-5|TRBV27|NA|16
TGTGCCAGCTGGACAAGGGACCTCCAGTACAATCAGCCCCAGCATTTT
CASWTRDLQYNQPQHF
>TRBD1|TRBJ1-1|TRBV27|NA|15
TGTGCCAGCGCCGGGACAGGGGCTGCGAACACTGAAGCTTTCTTT
CASAGTGAANTEAFF
>NA|TRBJ1-2|TRBV28|NA|14
TGTGCCAGCAGTGACTCAGCTGGGGGCCGGGGCTACACCTTC
CASSDSAGGRGYTF
>NA|TRBJ2-1|TRBV5-8|NA|13
TGTGCCAGCAGCCCCCGTAGAAACCATGAGCAGTTCTTC
CASSPRRNHEQFF
>TRBD1|TRBJ1-1|TRBV19|NA|15
TGTGCCAGTAGTACGACCGAGACAGGGCTCACTGAAGCTTTCTTT
CASSTTETGLTEAFF
>NA|TRBJ1-1|TRBV5-5|NA|16
TGTGCCAGCAGCCGAAGCCCCGGGACACAGAACACTGAAGCTTTCTTT
CASSRSPGTQNTEAFF
>NA|TRBJ2-3|TRBV21-1|NA|14
TGTGCCAGCAGCAAAGAGAAGAGCACAGATACGCAGTATTTT
CASSKEKSTDTQYF
>TRBD1|TRBJ1-5|TRBV6-5|NA|15
TGTGCCAGCAGTCTCGACAGGGGGAGCAATCAGCCCCAGCATTTT
CASSLDRGSNQPQHF
>TRBD1|TRBJ1-6|TRBV9|once|15
TGTGCCAGCAGCGTGGGAGACAGGGTGAATTCACCCCTCCACTTT
CASSVGDRVNSPLHF
>TRBD1|TRBJ1-1|TRBV19|NA|14
TGTGCCAGTAGTATAGCGACAGGGGTGGCTGAAGCTTTCTTT
CASSIATGVAEAFF
>NA|TRBJ1-1|TRBV7-9|NA|13
TGTGCCAGCAGCTTACAGGGAGGGACTGAAGCTTTCTTT
CASSLQGGTEAFF
>NA|TRBJ1-1|TRBV7-3|NA|13
TGTGCCAGCAGCTTAAGTCTGGGGGCCGTGGCTTTCTTT
CASSLSLGAVAFF
>NA|TRBJ2-1|TRBV2|NA|15
TGTGCCAGCAGTGAAGTAGGGGTGGGGACCCCGGAGCAGTTCTTC
CASSEVGVGTPEQFF
>NA|TRBJ1-2|TRBV6-1|NA|14
TGTGCCAGCAGTGACGTTATTGGATTCGAGGGCTACACCTTC
CASSDVIGFEGYTF
>NA|TRBJ2-2|TRBV4-2|NA|17
TGTGCCAGCAGCCAAGATAACCGGATTGGTAGAGCCGGGGAGCTGTTTTTT
CASSQDNRIGRAGELFF
>NA|TRBJ1-1|TRBV19|NA|12
TGTGCCAGTAGTATCTCCTACACTGAAGCTTTCTTT
CASSISYTEAFF
>TRBD1|TRBJ2-7|TRBV19|once|15
TGTGCCAGTAGCTACCGGGACAGGGGAGGCTACGAGCAGTACTTC
CASSYRDRGGYEQYF
>NA|TRBJ1-1|TRBV28|NA|14
TGTGCCAGCAAACTGGGGAGGATGAACACTGAAGCTTTCTTT
CASKLGRMNTEAFF
>NA|TRBJ2-3|TRBV7-6|NA|19
TGTGCCAGCAGCTTCCAGCATTTCTTTACGGGCCTCGGGGCAGATACGCAGTATTTT
CASSFQHFFTGLGADTQYF
>TRBD1|TRBJ1-4|TRBV6-5|NA|15
TGTGCCAGCAGTTATACGACAGGGAGGGGTGAAAAACTGTTTTTT
CASSYTTGRGEKLFF
>TRBD2|TRBJ2-1|TRBV19|few|16
TGTGCCAGTAGTCTCGGGACTAGCGGGAGGGGTAGAGAGCAGTTCTTC
CASSLGTSGRGREQFF
>NA|TRBJ1-1|TRBV9|once|13
TGTGCCAGCAGCCAGGGTTTTGGGACTGAAGCTTTCTTT
CASSQGFGTEAFF
>TRBD1|TRBJ1-2|TRBV19|once|15
TGTGCCAGTAGCGACCGACAGGGAGGGAACTATGGCTACACCTTC
CASSDRQGGNYGYTF
>NA|TRBJ1-5|TRBV6-6|once|15
TGTGCCAGCAGTTTCAATCAGGCCAGCAATCAGCCCCAGCATTTT
CASSFNQASNQPQHF
>NA|TRBJ1-1|TRBV28|NA|15
TGTGCCAGCAGTTTCTTGTGGGCCCGACGCACTGAAGCTTTCTTT
CASSFLWARRTEAFF
>TRBD1|TRBJ1-6|TRBV13|NA|15
TGTGCCAGCAGTTTGGGGACAGCTAGCGCGTCACCCCTCCACTTT
CASSLGTASASPLHF
>NA|TRBJ2-3|TRBV7-9|once|17
TGTGCCAGCAGCTTAGCCCGGACACTGACTAGCACAGATACGCAGTATTTT
CASSLARTLTSTDTQYF
>NA|TRBJ1-3|TRBV7-3|NA|15
TGTGCCAGCAGCTTAGGAGGAGGGGCTGGAAACACCATATATTTT
CASSLGGGAGNTIYF
>NA|TRBJ1-2|TRBV5-5|NA|14
TGTGCCAGCAGCTTGACGACAGATATCTATGGCTACACCTTC
CASSLTTDIYGYTF
>NA|TRBJ1-1|TRBV30|NA|15
TGTGCCTGGAGTGTACGAGCAAAACAGAACACTGAAGCTTTCTTT
CAWSVRAKQNTEAFF
>NA|TRBJ1-6|TRBV5-1|NA|12
TGCGCCAGCAGCCAAGGGAATTCACCCCTCCACTTT
CASSQGNSPLHF
>TRBD2|TRBJ2-1|TRBV2|NA|15
TGTGCCAGCAGTCTTCTAGCGGGGGGGTACAATGAGCAGTTCTTC
CASSLLAGGYNEQFF
>NA|TRBJ1-2|TRBV9|NA|17
TGTGCCAGCAGCGCCTCAGGGACTCTGGGGATTAACTATGGCTACACCTTC
CASSASGTLGINYGYTF
>TRBD2|TRBJ2-2|TRBV9|NA|15
TGTGCCAGCAGCGTACTAGCGGGGGTCAAAGGGGAGCTGTTTTTT
CASSVLAGVKGELFF
>NA|TRBJ2-7|TRBV2|NA|13
TGTGCCAGCAGTGGGGCCGAAACCTACGAGCAGTACTTC
CASSGAETYEQYF
>TRBD1|TRBJ1-4|TRBV10-3|NA|14
TGTGCCATCAGGGACAGGGGGCCAAATGAAAAACTGTTTTTT
CAIRDRGPNEKLFF
>TRBD2|TRBJ2-7|TRBV7-8|NA|15
TGTGCCAGCAGCTTCCCGGGACTAGTTGACTACGAGCAGTACTTC
CASSFPGLVDYEQYF
>NA|TRBJ2-2|TRBV4-2|once|16
TGTGCCAGCAGCCAAGTCCTCTCCTCGAACACCGGGGAGCTGTTTTTT
CASSQVLSSNTGELFF
>NA|TRBJ1-4|TRBV11-2|NA|16
TGTGCCAGCAGCTTAGATCATAGGCGGACTAATGAAAAACTGTTTTTT
CASSLDHRRTNEKLFF
>TRBD1|TRBJ1-1|TRBV5-1|NA|16
TGCGCCAGCAGCTATAGGGGACAGGGGGCGCCGGCTGAAGCTTTCTTT
CASSYRGQGAPAEAFF
>NA|TRBJ2-2|TRBV10-3|NA|15
TGTGCCATCAGTGAGTCGGGGGGGAACACCGGGGAGCTGTTTTTT
CAISESGGNTGELFF
>TRBD1|TRBJ1-2|TRBV19|NA|14
TGTGCCAGTAGGGTGTCGGACAGGAGGGGAGGCTACACCTTC
CASRVSDRRGGYTF
>NA|TRBJ2-5|TRBV19|once|16
TGTGCCAGTAGTATGGACAACGCCCGCGAGATGGGGACCCAGTACTTC
CASSMDNAREMGTQYF
>NA|TRBJ1-3|TRBV5-1|NA|15
TGCGCCAGCAGCTCGGACAGAACCTCTGGAAACACCATATATTTT
CASSSDRTSGNTIYF
>TRBD1|TRBJ2-7|TRBV5-1|NA|16
TGCGCCAGCCAGGGGGTGTTCGGACAGGGGACGGGCGAGCAGTACTTC
CASQGVFGQGTGEQYF
>TRBD1|TRBJ2-2|TRBV10-3|NA|15
TGTGCCATCAGGAGACAGGGTACGAACACCGGGGAGCTGTTTTTT
CAIRRQGTNTGELFF